This TCR beta chain originates from a study of OX40 agonist ivuxolimab in advanced cancers. Study-wide findings and caveats: Expansion of clones was among the lowest in partial responders at 0.1-3.0 mg/kg.

In regard to this clone: Its antigen is not known.

This table comes from immunoSEQ multiplex PCR, and its TCRdb copy is limited to in-frame clones, with some not included. The repertoire holds about 66,000 clones, 87% seen once, with 2% to 2.5% in the top ten. The clonotype originates from an adult with an advanced solid tumor such as melanoma, head and neck, liver or kidney cancer. The specimen comprised CD4+ or CD8+ T cells sorted from blood, sampled in a trial of the OX40 agonist ivuxolimab.

As DNA, the CDR3 is TGTGCCATCAGTGAGCGGACAGGGGGCTTGAACACTGAAGCTTTCTTT. It codes for CAISERTGGLNTEAFF. J is TRBJ1-1 and V is TRBV10-3, with 11 nucleotides matching TRBD1. The CDR3 runs 16 residues. Germline CDR1 ENHRY, CDR2 SYGVKD. V lost 2 bases to trimming and J lost 0 bases; unmatched junction nucleotides: 2.